The present T cell receptor beta chain was sequenced within a study of blood T cell repertoires in COVID-19. Overall study context: Acute-phase and convalescent COVID-19 samples originated in the United States, Italy and Spain. PBMCs, B-cell-depleted T cells, or T cells provided the cDNA or gDNA that made up the material.

This clone was detected a few times. As originally analysed: Researchers report that nucleated cell counts were estimated from reference gene primer amplification. Measured with immunoSEQ multiplex PCR; TCRdb has only the in-frame clones, and not every one. V and J calls and clone size are those listed in that table; D and trimming were worked out from the DNA. The top ten hold over 7.5% of the sample, which has approximately 180,000 clones, over 80% seen once. The V gene's germline CDR1 is KGHDR and CDR2 SFDVKD. The CDR3 totals 13 residues. Trimming left V 7 bases short and J 2 bases short, with 9 bases between.

The sequence came from an older woman with acute or convalescent COVID-19. The genes are TRBV24-1 and TRBJ2-3; TRBD2 is a possible D gene (5 bases). The sample was peripheral blood. The CDR3 nucleotides read TGTGCCACCAGAGCGGAGAACACAGATACGCAGTATTTT. It translates to CATRAENTDTQYF.